This record looks at one T cell receptor (beta chain) sequence and its context. The antigen is not known. These data are taken from a study of CD8 T cells in ankylosing spondylitis. General study findings and limits: Before this, some motif variants had been reported in reactive arthritis synovial fluid and blood. Seemingly characteristic of ankylosing spondylitis blood was a TCR beta motif consisting of 7 or 8 highly homologous variants. Reports say disease-linked clones showed up significantly more in matched ankylosing spondylitis synovial fluid.

The germline V gene has CDR1 KGHDR and CDR2 SFDVKD. This CDR3 region has 18 residues. The trim removed 1 base at V and 2 bases at J, leaving 9 bases unmatched. With molecular barcodes, quantitative 5'-RACE was used to make the TCR beta libraries. MiXCR was run by TCRdb on the 5' RACE reads, yielding one entry per CDR3 protein. The repertoire holds 350,000 or so distinct CDR3 sequences, with 6.5% to 10% as singletons. What was sequenced was blood, either unsorted or a sorted T cell fraction (not recorded which). The TCR comes from a male donor with ankylosing spondylitis. The genes are TRBV24-1 and TRBJ2-2, with 7 bases that match TRBD2. CDR3: CATSDLSYPGGNTGELFF. The CDR3, as DNA: TGTGCCACCAGTGATTTATCTTACCCGGGGGGAAACACCGGGGAGCTGTTTTTT.